Listed below are T cell receptor beta chains from one sample, sequenced in a study of siplizumab effects on memory and regulatory T cells. Only in-frame clones appear in the TCRdb table, and some are missing; sequencing was by immunoSEQ multiplex PCR. Among about 40,000 clones, roughly 90% were seen once, and the ten largest hold about 0.25%. Sequencing input: naive CD4+ T cells sorted from blood. These receptors were obtained from a human donor in good health. The CDR3 runs from the conserved cysteine through the conserved F or W. D genes are given only for firm matches. Size values are once, few and many counts, or a class for expanded clones, and some rows have none.

J gene: TRBJ2-7; V gene: TRBV27; clone size: NA; D gene: NA; CDR3 protein: CASSLRTPLGQYF; CDR3 DNA: TGTGCCAGCAGTTTAAGGACGCCTCTGGGGCAGTACTTC
J gene: TRBJ1-1; V gene: TRBV6-1; clone size: NA; D gene: TRBD1; CDR3 protein: CASSGGTGRSEAFF; CDR3 DNA: TGTGCCAGCAGTGGGGGGACAGGGCGCTCTGAAGCTTTCTTT
J gene: TRBJ1-2; V gene: TRBV6-1; clone size: NA; D gene: TRBD1; CDR3 protein: CASSEARRPDRLRYGYTF; CDR3 DNA: TGTGCCAGCAGTGAAGCACGACGGCCGGACAGGTTGCGCTATGGCTACACCTTC
J gene: TRBJ2-3; V gene: TRBV5-1; clone size: NA; D gene: NA; CDR3 protein: CASSLFSLSTDTQYF; CDR3 DNA: TGCGCCAGCAGCTTATTCTCCCTAAGCACAGATACGCAGTATTTT
J gene: TRBJ2-7; V gene: TRBV6-6; clone size: NA; D gene: NA; CDR3 protein: CASSRGSYEQYF; CDR3 DNA: TGTGCCAGCAGCAGGGGCTCCTACGAGCAGTACTTC
J gene: TRBJ2-2; V gene: TRBV5-1; clone size: once; D gene: NA; CDR3 protein: CASSLAAGTDGELFF; CDR3 DNA: TGCGCCAGCAGCTTGGCGGCGGGAACGGACGGGGAGCTGTTTTTT
J gene: TRBJ2-1; V gene: TRBV10-3; clone size: once; D gene: NA; CDR3 protein: CAISDQFNEQFF; CDR3 DNA: TGTGCCATCAGTGATCAGTTCAATGAGCAGTTCTTC
J gene: TRBJ2-2; V gene: TRBV6-5; clone size: once; D gene: NA; CDR3 protein: CASGTLNTGELFF; CDR3 DNA: TGTGCCAGCGGGACCCTGAACACCGGGGAGCTGTTTTTT
J gene: TRBJ1-2; V gene: TRBV19; clone size: NA; D gene: NA; CDR3 protein: CASSSNALGGPTLYGYTF; CDR3 DNA: TGTGCCAGTAGTTCCAACGCCTTAGGGGGTCCCACCCTCTATGGCTACACCTTC
J gene: TRBJ1-2; V gene: TRBV19; clone size: NA; D gene: NA; CDR3 protein: CASSRDSYGYTF; CDR3 DNA: TGTGCCAGTAGTAGAGACAGTTATGGCTACACCTTC
J gene: TRBJ2-2; V gene: TRBV19; clone size: NA; D gene: TRBD1; CDR3 protein: CASSITGGITGELFF; CDR3 DNA: TGTGCCAGTAGTATAACAGGGGGCATCACCGGGGAGCTGTTTTTT
J gene: TRBJ2-1; V gene: TRBV6-5; clone size: NA; D gene: TRBD2; CDR3 protein: CASSYVLAGVHEQFF; CDR3 DNA: TGTGCCAGCAGTTACGTACTAGCGGGAGTCCATGAGCAGTTCTTC
J gene: TRBJ2-3; V gene: TRBV5-1; clone size: once; D gene: TRBD2; CDR3 protein: CASSFTSGRGTDTQYF; CDR3 DNA: TGCGCCAGCAGCTTTACTAGCGGGAGAGGCACAGATACGCAGTATTTT
J gene: TRBJ2-7; V gene: TRBV21-1; clone size: NA; D gene: NA; CDR3 protein: CASSPTQGPPLTYEQYF; CDR3 DNA: TGTGCCAGCAGCCCAACCCAGGGGCCCCCCCTAACTTACGAGCAGTACTTC